This T cell receptor (beta chain) emerged from a study of cytomegalovirus exposure and HLA in healthy donors. CDR3 length equals 17 residues. Germline V gene lookup returns CDR1 SGDLS and CDR2 YYNGEE. V was clipped by 0 bases and J by 4 bases; unmatched bases: 8. Note on this clone: Its antigen is unidentified.

The method was immunoSEQ multiplex PCR; TCRdb's version includes in-frame clones alone and lacks a portion of them. The repertoire consists of fewer than 150,000 clones, with around 90% occurring once and the leading ten covering about 7.9%. The study drew the donors from its approximately 110-subject validation cohort, separate from the 666-subject first cohort. Study-wide findings and caveats: TCR sequences were mostly rare, though some public TCRs occurred in many donors. Cytomegalovirus association was assigned to under 200 TCR beta chains.

The chain combines TRBV9 with TRBJ1-4, with TRBD1 matching over 8 bases. The sequenced material came from PBMCs. This sequence originates from a woman aged 18-29 years in good health and CMV-seropositive. CDR3 region: CASSVAAGTGYNEKLFF. The CDR3 DNA reads as TGTGCCAGCAGCGTAGCCGCCGGGACAGGTTATAATGAAAAACTGTTTTTT.